The 11 T cell receptor beta chains below all came from one sample that was sequenced in a study of T cells in Graves' hyperthyroidism and ophthalmopathy (dated by TCRdb to about 2019). To prepare the library, multiplex PCR was applied. Sequencing instrument: Illumina HiSeq 2000. Amplification of TCR beta CDR3 regions was carried out from RNA transcripts. A first-round RT-PCR of the TCR CDR3 used the HTBI primer set with the Qiagen OneStep RT-PCR kit. The public reads were run again by TCRdb, first through fastp at Q25 and then through MiXCR, and only productive beta chains were kept. Each record represents a unique CDR3 protein, reported with the most common genes and DNA among its rows. Within this sample are approximately 520,000 distinct CDR3 sequences, with about a fifth of them counted one time only. 26% of the sample is in the top ten clones. Sequencing used blood. These receptors originate from a man aged 18 to 30 with Graves' hyperthyroidism.

This clonotype has at least ten counts. The chain couples TRBV6-5 to TRBJ2-7; D uncertain. CDR1 MNHEY and CDR2 SVGAGI come from the germline V gene. Trimming pared 0 bases from V and 0 bases from J, leaving 9 bases between. The CDR3 runs to 15 residues. The CDR3 sequence: CASSYSPSTSYEQYF. The CDR3 nucleotides are TGTGCCAGCAGTTACTCGCCCAGTACCTCCTACGAGCAGTACTTC.

This clonotype has just a few counts. The chain employs TRBV19 and TRBJ1-2, with D unresolved. Between the trimmed V and J ends, which lost 6 bases and 2 bases, there was a span of 22 bases. Per germline, CDR1 LNHDA and CDR2 SQIVND (reference sequence). CDR3 size: 17 residues. Written as DNA, the CDR3 is TGTGCCAGTAGACCATACCTAACTATGGCGGACAACTATGGCTACACCTTC. Encoded protein: CASRPYLTMADNYGYTF.

This clonotype was seen many times. The V and J genes are TRBV28 and TRBJ1-2; 7 bases line up with TRBD1. CDR1 and CDR2 from the germline V gene are MDHEN and SYDVKM. The CDR3 runs to 13 residues. V lost 6 bases to trimming and J lost 4 bases; unmatched junction nucleotides: 5. The DNA of the CDR3 is TGTGCCAGCAGGCCGGGACAGCTCTATGGCTACACCTTC. As protein: CASRPGQLYGYTF.

This clonotype has a count of ten or more. The V gene is TRBV5-1, the J gene TRBJ2-5, with a tentative D call TRBD1 (5 bases). The CDR3 is 14 amino acids. The germline V gene has CDR1 SGHRS and CDR2 YFSETQ. V lost 5 bases and J 0 bases, leaving 11 bases between the germline ends. Here the CDR3 reads CASRMGQYQETQYF. The CDR3 bases are TGCGCCAGCAGAATGGGGCAGTACCAAGAGACCCAGTACTTC.

On this clonotype itself: Since a much larger clone is just one base distant, this may be a read error. This chain uses TRBV2 with TRBJ2-7, with no clear D. The CDR3 has 13 residues. Germline V gene sequence: CDR1 SNHLY, CDR2 FYNNEI. Trimming took 1 base from V and 4 from J, leaving 8 bases between them. This chain's CDR3 is CASSEEGRYEQYF. The CDR3 DNA reads TGTGCCAGCAGTGAAGAGGGCAGGTACGAGCAGTACTTC.

This clonotype has ten or more counts. J is TRBJ1-1 and V is TRBV28, with 7 nucleotides matching TRBD1. There are 13 residues in the CDR3. V shed 8 bases and J 7 bases; nucleotides not matched to a gene: 10. Germline assignment: CDR1 MDHEN and CDR2 SYDVKM. CDR3 residues: CASGSEGADEAFF. The CDR3 nucleotides are TGTGCCAGCGGATCGGAGGGGGCAGATGAAGCTTTCTTT.

This clonotype was counted ten times or more. The V call is TRBV2, the J call TRBJ2-3, with D perhaps TRBD2 (5 bases). Germline CDR1 reads SNHLY; CDR2 reads FYNNEI. The CDR3 covers 14 residues. Deletions cut 3 bases from V and 1 base from J, with 8 bases between. The CDR3 loop reads CASSELAGTDTQYF. CDR3 coding DNA: TGTGCCAGCAGTGAGCTAGCCGGCACAGATACGCAGTATTTT.

To note about this clonotype: A junction boundary mismatches the germline segment, possibly from a read error. This rearrangement joins TRBV11-2 to TRBJ2-7; D is ambiguous. Germline CDR1 SGHAT, CDR2 FQNNGV. CDR3 length equals 11 residues. The CDR3 reads CASSLTTGSFF. The CDR3 DNA is TGTGCCAGCAGCCTGACCACGGGCTCCTTCTTC. Variable domain in full (rest from reference TRBV11-2 and TRBJ2-7): EAGVAQSPRYKIIEKRQSVAFWCNPISGHATLYWYQQILGQGPKLLIQFQNNGVVDDSQLPKDRFSAERLKGVDSTLKIQPAKLEDSAVYLCASSLTTGSFFGPGTRLTVT.

The sample holds a few counts of this clonotype. The V call is TRBV6-1, the J call TRBJ1-2; D uncertain. Germline-derived CDR1 and CDR2 are MNHNS and SASEGT. V shed 2 bases and J shed 7 bases, with 23 bases lying between them. The CDR3 runs 17 residues. CDR3 DNA: TGTGCCAGCAGTGAATGGAGGGCTCCGGGAGTCTGGACTGGCTACACCTTC. Its protein is CASSEWRAPGVWTGYTF.

This clonotype was detected many times. The gene calls are TRBV12-3 or TRBV12-4 and TRBJ1-5; 7 bases match TRBD1. V lost 5 bases to trimming and J lost 3 bases; unmatched junction nucleotides: 4. The CDR3 has 14 amino acids. The CDR3 reads CASSPTGFNQPQHF. CDR3 DNA: TGTGCCAGCAGTCCGACAGGGTTCAATCAGCCCCAGCATTTT.

The chain joins TRBV4-1 to TRBJ2-7; TRBD1 is a possible D gene (5 bases). This CDR3 comprises 15 residues. The ends were cut back, 0 bases at V and 3 bases at J, with 12 bases in the middle. The germline V gene encodes CDR1 MGHRA and CDR2 YSYEKL. CDR3 sequence (DNA): TGCGCCAGCAGCCAAGATAGGGGCAGGATCTACGAGCAGTACTTC. Protein product: CASSQDRGRIYEQYF.